The next 27 T cell receptor beta chains were all read from a single sample in a study of CXCR3-negative and CXCR3-positive naive CD8 T cells. The study's findings and limits: Researchers report that CXCR3-positive naive cells carry more hydrophobic TRB CDR3s than CXCR3-negative naive cells.

The study made its TRB cDNA libraries by 5' RACE, adding UMI labels. TCRdb reanalyzed the 5' RACE reads and collapses them to one entry per CDR3 protein, without DNA. The sample holds some 100,000 distinct CDR3 sequences. Their recognized antigens are unknown. The specimen was naive CXCR3+ CD8+ T cells from blood. Subset defined: CD45RO-CCR7+CD27+CD95- naive CD8+ T cells expressing CXCR3 (TNR3+). The receptors here all came from a human donor in good health. Some clones in this sample may be carry-over from other donors' samples.

The chain links TRBV6-5 to TRBJ2-7. Looked up from germline, CDR1 is MNHEY and CDR2 is SVGAGI. This CDR3 is 16 amino acids long. CDR3 sequence reads: CASSYSSANPVYEQYF.

This chain joins TRBV5-4 and TRBJ1-4. Germline loops: CDR1 SGHNT, CDR2 YYREEE (reference sequence). The CDR3 has 13 amino acids. The CDR3 loop reads CASSLTANEKLFF.

CDR3 region: CASRGTGWDQPQHF. The chain recombines TRBV19 with TRBJ1-5; TCRdb selects TRBD1, and the lack of DNA leaves this call unchecked. The germline CDR1 and CDR2 sequences are LNHDA and SQIVND (reference sequence). The CDR3 extends over 14 amino acids.

The rearrangement links TRBV29-1 to TRBJ2-2; TCRdb designates TRBD2, a call that cannot be tested without DNA. The CDR3 length is 14 residues. Germline V gene sequence: CDR1 SQVTM, CDR2 ANQGSEA. The CDR3 protein is CSVLLAGVAGELFF.

CDR3 residues: CASSQMGQIYGYTF. This chain connects TRBV14 to TRBJ1-2; TCRdb reports TRBD1, a call that lacks DNA to check it against. Germline CDR1 and CDR2: SGHDN and FVKESK. This CDR3 contains 14 residues.

The rearrangement joins TRBV5-1 to TRBJ2-3. The CDR3 is made up of 14 amino acids. The V gene's germline CDR1 is SGHRS and CDR2 YFSETQ. The CDR3: CASGKTQRADTQYF. Complete variable domain (other parts from reference TRBV5-1 and TRBJ2-3): KAGVTQTPRYLIKTRGQQVTLSCSPISGHRSVSWYQQTPGQGLQFLFEYFSETQRNKGNFPGRFSGRQFSNSRSEMNVSTLELGDSALYLCASGKTQRADTQYFGPGTRLTVL.

The chain employs TRBV4-3 and TRBJ2-5; TCRdb lists TRBD1, though no DNA is available to test this call. Germline CDR1 and CDR2: LGHNA and YSLEER. CDR3 length equals 16 residues. This chain's CDR3 is CASSQDQTGFYETQYF.

This sequence joins TRBV14 and TRBJ2-5; lacking DNA, the TRBD1 call made by TCRdb goes unchecked. The germline gives CDR1 SGHDN, CDR2 FVKESK. The CDR3 contains 17 residues. The CDR3 loop reads CASSRGGDRETWETQYF.

The rearrangement joins TRBV7-3 to TRBJ2-1; the D gene TCRdb calls, TRBD1, cannot be checked with no DNA. The CDR3 is 14 amino acids. CDR1 is SGHTA and CDR2 is FQGTGA in the germline V gene. The CDR3 protein is CASSFQTATAEQFF.

This chain connects TRBV9 to TRBJ2-7; lacking DNA, the TRBD2 call made by TCRdb goes unchecked. Germline V lookup: CDR1 SGDLS, CDR2 YYNGEE. This CDR3 is built from 15 residues. CDR3 sequence: CASSVDVSDGYEQYF. The full variable domain, in which reference TRBV9 and TRBJ2-7 provide the parts outside the CDR3, is DSGVTQTPKHLITATGQRVTLRCSPRSGDLSVYWYQQSLDQGLQFLIQYYNGEERAKGNILERFSAQQFPDLHSELNLSSLELGDSALYFCASSVDVSDGYEQYFGPGTRLTVT.

CDR3 region: CASSQDETREQYF. The V and J genes are TRBV14 and TRBJ2-7. This CDR3 is 13 amino acids long. Germline loops: CDR1 SGHDN, CDR2 FVKESK.

J is TRBJ2-2 and V is TRBV5-1; TCRdb lists TRBD1, though no DNA is available to test this call. Looked up from germline, CDR1 is SGHRS and CDR2 is YFSETQ. CDR3 length: 17 residues. CDR3 in amino acids: CASSWDPGTGNTGELFF.

The chain combines TRBV7-9 with TRBJ2-7; TCRdb proposes TRBD1, but this gene call is untestable without DNA. Germline loops: CDR1 SEHNR, CDR2 FQNEAQ (reference sequence). This CDR3 has 14 amino acids. The CDR3 here is CASSLVNRGHEQYF.

V gene TRBV20-1 combines with J gene TRBJ2-7. The CDR3 length is 12 residues. Germline V lookup: CDR1 DFQATT, CDR2 SNEGSKA (reference sequence). CDR3 amino acids: CSARPLNYEQYF.

The chain is built from TRBV12-3 or TRBV12-4 and TRBJ1-2; TCRdb proposes TRBD1, but this gene call is untestable without DNA. The length of the CDR3 is 16 residues. This CDR3 is CASSPSLSGGAHGYTF.

This chain connects TRBV27 to TRBJ2-7; absent DNA, TCRdb's TRBD2 call cannot be checked. CDR1 and CDR2 (germline): MNHEY, SMNVEV (reference sequence). CDR3 length: 14 residues. The CDR3 loop is CASSLFGRSYEQYF.

V is TRBV2 and J is TRBJ2-5; TCRdb calls TRBD1, which cannot be checked without DNA. CDR3 size: 15 residues. CDR1 and CDR2 (germline): SNHLY, FYNNEI. CDR3 sequence: CASRRRLGEGETQYF.

Here the CDR3 reads CASSFTPLGIEQYF. The chain recombines TRBV28 with TRBJ2-7; TCRdb lists TRBD1, though no DNA is available to test this call. CDR1 and CDR2 from the germline V gene are MDHEN and SYDVKM. This CDR3 has 14 residues. Full variable domain (missing parts from reference TRBV28 and TRBJ2-7): DVKVTQSSRYLVKRTGEKVFLECVQDMDHENMFWYRQDPGLGLRLIYFSYDVKMKEKGDIPEGYSVSREKKERFSLILESASTNQTSMYLCASSFTPLGIEQYFGPGTRLTVT.

The chain uses TRBV25-1 and TRBJ1-6; TCRdb lists TRBD1, though no DNA is available to test this call. Germline V CDR1 and CDR2: MGHDK, SYGVNS. This CDR3 has 14 amino acids. This chain's CDR3 is CASKEAGGNSPLHF.

The chain links TRBV19 to TRBJ1-1. Germline V CDR1 and CDR2: LNHDA, SQIVND (reference sequence). The length of the CDR3 is 11 residues. This chain's CDR3 is CASLLGTEAFF.

The CDR3 is CSVEIRGLGGYEQYF. The rearrangement uses TRBV29-1 and TRBJ2-7; TCRdb outputs TRBD2, but without DNA this stays unchecked. CDR3 length equals 15 residues. Looked up from germline, CDR1 is SQVTM and CDR2 is ANQGSEA.

This chain joins TRBV19 and TRBJ2-1; TCRdb's D call, TRBD2, is unchecked because there is no DNA. Germline V lookup: CDR1 LNHDA, CDR2 SQIVND (reference sequence). CDR3 length: 11 amino acids. The CDR3 spells CATLNTHEQFF.

This chain links TRBV4-3 with TRBJ2-5; TCRdb lists TRBD2, though no DNA is available to test this call. Germline V lookup: CDR1 LGHNA, CDR2 YSLEER. This CDR3 spans 14 amino acids. The CDR3 is CASSQEISEETQYF.

V usage is TRBV5-1 and J usage is TRBJ2-5; TCRdb returns TRBD1, unconfirmable since there is no DNA. The length of the CDR3 is 15 residues. The germline gives CDR1 SGHRS, CDR2 YFSETQ. The CDR3 here is CASSLDGTTQETQYF.

The chain links TRBV10-3 to TRBJ2-7. This CDR3 has 15 residues. The germline V gene encodes CDR1 ENHRY and CDR2 SYGVKD. The CDR3 reads CAISESRQGSYEQYF.

The chain joins TRBV3-1 to TRBJ2-1; TCRdb's D gene call, TRBD2, goes unchecked for lack of DNA. This CDR3 is 15 amino acids long. CDR1 and CDR2 from the germline V gene are LGHDT and YNNKEL (reference sequence). The chain's CDR3 is CASSQDLGLGIEQFF.

Here the CDR3 reads CASSLGQGLTYEQYF. The chain is built from TRBV7-6 and TRBJ2-7; TCRdb proposes TRBD1, but this gene call is untestable without DNA. Germline V gives CDR1 SGHVS, CDR2 FNYEAQ. CDR3 size: 15 residues. Using reference TRBV7-6 and TRBJ2-7 for the parts outside the CDR3, the full variable domain is GAGVSQSPRYKVTKRGQDVALRCDPISGHVSLYWYRQALGQGPEFLTYFNYEAQQDKSGLPNDRFSAERPEGSISTLTIQRTEQRDSAMYRCASSLGQGLTYEQYFGPGTRLTVT.